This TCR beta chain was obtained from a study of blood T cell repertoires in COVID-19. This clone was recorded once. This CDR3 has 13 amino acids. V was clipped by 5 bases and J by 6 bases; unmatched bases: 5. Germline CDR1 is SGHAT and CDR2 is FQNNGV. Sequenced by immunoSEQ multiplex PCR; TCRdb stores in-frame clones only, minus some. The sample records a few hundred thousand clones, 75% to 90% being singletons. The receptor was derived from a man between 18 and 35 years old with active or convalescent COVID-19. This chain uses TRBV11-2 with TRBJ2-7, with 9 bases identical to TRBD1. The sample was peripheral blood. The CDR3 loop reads CASSPLDRGEQYF. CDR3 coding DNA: TGTGCCAGCAGCCCCTTGGACAGGGGCGAGCAGTACTTC.